This T cell receptor beta chain appears in the sequencing data of a study of glioma-infiltrating T cells after dendritic cell vaccination. Time point: after dendritic cell vaccination, including at tumor progression/relapse. The immunoSEQ assay amplified TCRB CDR3 from up to 2 ug DNA. TCRdb keeps only in-frame clones here, not all; method: immunoSEQ multiplex PCR. The repertoire holds under 130,000 clones, with around 87% as singletons. Sequenced here: blood, sampled after dendritic cell vaccination. The clonotype originates from a human donor with glioblastoma.

CDR3 DNA: TGCGCCAGCCGTCCGACAGGGGGAAGCGAGCAGTACTTC. Protein: CASRPTGGSEQYF. The J gene is TRBJ2-7, the V gene TRBV4-1, with 9 bases fitting TRBD1. The V segment lost 8 bases and the J segment 6 bases; nucleotides outside the gene matches: 8. This CDR3 is 13 amino acids long. Germline V CDR1 and CDR2: MGHRA, YSYEKL.